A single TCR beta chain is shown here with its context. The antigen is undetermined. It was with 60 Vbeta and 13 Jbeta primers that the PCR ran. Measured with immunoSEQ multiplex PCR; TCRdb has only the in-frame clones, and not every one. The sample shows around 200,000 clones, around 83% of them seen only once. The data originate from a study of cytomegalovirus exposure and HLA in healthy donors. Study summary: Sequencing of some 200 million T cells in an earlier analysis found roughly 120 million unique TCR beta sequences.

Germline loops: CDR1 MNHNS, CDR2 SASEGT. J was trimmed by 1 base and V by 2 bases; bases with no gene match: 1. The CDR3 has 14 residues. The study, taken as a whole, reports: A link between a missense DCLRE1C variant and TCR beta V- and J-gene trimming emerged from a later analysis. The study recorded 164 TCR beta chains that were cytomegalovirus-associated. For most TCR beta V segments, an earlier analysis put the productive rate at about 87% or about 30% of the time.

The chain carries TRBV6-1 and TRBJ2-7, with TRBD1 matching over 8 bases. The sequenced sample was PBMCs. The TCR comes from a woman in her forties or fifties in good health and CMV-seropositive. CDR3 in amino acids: CASSENRGSYEQYF. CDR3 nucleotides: TGTGCCAGCAGTGAAAACAGGGGGTCCTACGAGCAGTACTTC.